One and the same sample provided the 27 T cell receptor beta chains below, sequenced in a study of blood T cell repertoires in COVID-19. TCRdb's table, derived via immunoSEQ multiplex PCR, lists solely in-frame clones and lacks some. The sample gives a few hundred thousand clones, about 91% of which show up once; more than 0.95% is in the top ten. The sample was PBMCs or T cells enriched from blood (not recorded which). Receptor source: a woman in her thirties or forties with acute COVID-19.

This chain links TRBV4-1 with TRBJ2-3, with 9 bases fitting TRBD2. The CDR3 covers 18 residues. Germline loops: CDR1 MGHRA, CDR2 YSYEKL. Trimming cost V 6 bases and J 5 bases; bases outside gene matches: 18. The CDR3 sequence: CASSKSAGGPRVGDTQYF. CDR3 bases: TGCGCCAGCAGTAAGAGTGCGGGAGGGCCTCGGGTTGGAGATACGCAGTATTTT.

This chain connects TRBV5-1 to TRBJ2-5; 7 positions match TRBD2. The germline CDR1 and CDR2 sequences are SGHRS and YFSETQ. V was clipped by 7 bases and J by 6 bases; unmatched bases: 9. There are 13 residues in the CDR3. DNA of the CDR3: TGCGCCAGCTTGAGACTAGCTCTAAAGACCCAGTACTTC. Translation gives CASLRLALKTQYF.

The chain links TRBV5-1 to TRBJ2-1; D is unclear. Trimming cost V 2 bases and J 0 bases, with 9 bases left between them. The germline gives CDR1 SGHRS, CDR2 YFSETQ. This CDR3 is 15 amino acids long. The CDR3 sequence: CASSFFGSSYNEQFF. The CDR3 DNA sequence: TGCGCCAGCAGCTTCTTCGGTAGCTCCTACAATGAGCAGTTCTTC.

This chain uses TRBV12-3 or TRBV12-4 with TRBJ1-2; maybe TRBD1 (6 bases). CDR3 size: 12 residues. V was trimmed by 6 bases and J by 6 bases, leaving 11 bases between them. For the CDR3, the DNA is TGTGCCAGCAGAGGGGGTGGGAATGGCTACACCTTC. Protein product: CASRGGGNGYTF.

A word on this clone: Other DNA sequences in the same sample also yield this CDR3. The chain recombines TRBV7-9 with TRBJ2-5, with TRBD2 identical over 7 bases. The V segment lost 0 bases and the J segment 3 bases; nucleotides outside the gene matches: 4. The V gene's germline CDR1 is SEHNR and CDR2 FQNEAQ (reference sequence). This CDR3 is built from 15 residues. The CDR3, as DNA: TGTGCCAGCAGCTTAGCGCCTCGGGGGGAAGAGACCCAGTACTTC. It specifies CASSLAPRGEETQYF.

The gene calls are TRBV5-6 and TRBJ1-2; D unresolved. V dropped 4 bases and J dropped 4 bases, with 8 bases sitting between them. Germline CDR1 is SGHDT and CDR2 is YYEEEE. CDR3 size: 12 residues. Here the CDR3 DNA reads TGTGCCAGCAGCCTTTACAGCTATGGCTACACCTTC. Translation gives CASSLYSYGYTF.

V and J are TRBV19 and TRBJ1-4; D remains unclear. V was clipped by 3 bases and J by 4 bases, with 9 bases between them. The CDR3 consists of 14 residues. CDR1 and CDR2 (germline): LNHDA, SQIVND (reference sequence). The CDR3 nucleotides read TGTGCCAGTAGTATCCCAGGAGGTAATGAAAAACTGTTTTTT. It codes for CASSIPGGNEKLFF.

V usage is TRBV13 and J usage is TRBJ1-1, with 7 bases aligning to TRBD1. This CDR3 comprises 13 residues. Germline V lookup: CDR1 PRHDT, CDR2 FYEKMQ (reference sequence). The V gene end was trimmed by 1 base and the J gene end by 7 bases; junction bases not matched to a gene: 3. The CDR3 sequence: CASSLETGFEAFF. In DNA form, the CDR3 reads TGTGCCAGCAGCTTAGAGACAGGGTTTGAAGCTTTCTTT.

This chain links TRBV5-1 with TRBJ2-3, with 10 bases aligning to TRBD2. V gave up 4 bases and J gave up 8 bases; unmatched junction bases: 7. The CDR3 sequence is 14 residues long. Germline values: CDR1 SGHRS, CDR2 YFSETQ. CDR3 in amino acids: CASSPGTSAGTQYF. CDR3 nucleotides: TGCGCCAGCAGCCCCGGGACTAGCGCTGGTACGCAGTATTTT. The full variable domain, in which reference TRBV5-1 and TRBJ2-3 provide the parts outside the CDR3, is KAGVTQTPRYLIKTRGQQVTLSCSPISGHRSVSWYQQTPGQGLQFLFEYFSETQRNKGNFPGRFSGRQFSNSRSEMNVSTLELGDSALYLCASSPGTSAGTQYFGPGTRLTVL.

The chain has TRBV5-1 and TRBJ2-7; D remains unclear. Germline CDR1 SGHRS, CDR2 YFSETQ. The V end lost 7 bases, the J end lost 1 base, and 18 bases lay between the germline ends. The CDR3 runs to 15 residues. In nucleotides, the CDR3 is TGCGCCAGCTCCCCTCACGGAGTATCTTCCTACGAGCAGTACTTC. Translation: CASSPHGVSSYEQYF.

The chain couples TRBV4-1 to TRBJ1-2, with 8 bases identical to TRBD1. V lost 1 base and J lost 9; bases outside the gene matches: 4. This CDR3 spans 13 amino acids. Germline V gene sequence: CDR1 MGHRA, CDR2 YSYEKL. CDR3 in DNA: TGCGCCAGCAGCCAAGTTACAGGGGGGCGCTACACCTTC. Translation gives CASSQVTGGRYTF.

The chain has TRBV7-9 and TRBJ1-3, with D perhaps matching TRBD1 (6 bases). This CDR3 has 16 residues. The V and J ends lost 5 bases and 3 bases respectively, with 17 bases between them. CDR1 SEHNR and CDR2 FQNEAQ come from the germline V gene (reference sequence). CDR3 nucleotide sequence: TGTGCCAGCAGCCCCCAAAAGGGGGTTTATGGAAACACCATATATTTT. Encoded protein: CASSPQKGVYGNTIYF.

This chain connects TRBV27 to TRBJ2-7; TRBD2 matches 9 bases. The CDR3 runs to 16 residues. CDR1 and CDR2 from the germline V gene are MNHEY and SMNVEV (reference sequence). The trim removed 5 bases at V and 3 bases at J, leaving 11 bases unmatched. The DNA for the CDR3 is TGTGCCAGCAGTAGGGCTAGCGGGACTTTTAGCTACGAGCAGTACGTC. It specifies CASSRASGTFSYEQYV.

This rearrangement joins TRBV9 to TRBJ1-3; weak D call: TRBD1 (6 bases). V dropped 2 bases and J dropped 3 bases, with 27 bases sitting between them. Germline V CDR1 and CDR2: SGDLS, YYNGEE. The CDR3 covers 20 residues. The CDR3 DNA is TGTGCCAGCAGCGTCAACAGTCGGGGGGGCACTTATGAAAGTGGAAACACCATATATTTT. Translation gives CASSVNSRGGTYESGNTIYF.

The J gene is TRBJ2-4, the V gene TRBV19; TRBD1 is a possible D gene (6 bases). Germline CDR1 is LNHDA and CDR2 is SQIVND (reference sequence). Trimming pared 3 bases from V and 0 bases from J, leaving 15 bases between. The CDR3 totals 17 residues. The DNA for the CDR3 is TGTGCCAGTAGTATTTCGGACAGCTACTTAGCCAAAAACATTCAGTACTTC. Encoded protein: CASSISDSYLAKNIQYF.

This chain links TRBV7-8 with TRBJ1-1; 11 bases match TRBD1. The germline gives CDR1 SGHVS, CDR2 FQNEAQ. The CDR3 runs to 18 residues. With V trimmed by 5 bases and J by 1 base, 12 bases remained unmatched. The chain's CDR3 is CASSRWDRGSSWNTEAFF. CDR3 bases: TGTGCCAGCAGCAGATGGGACAGGGGGAGCAGCTGGAACACTGAAGCTTTCTTT. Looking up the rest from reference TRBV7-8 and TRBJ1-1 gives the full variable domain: GAGVSQSPRYKVAKRGQDVALRCDPISGHVSLFWYQQALGQGPEFLTYFQNEAQLDKSGLPSDRFFAERPEGSVSTLKIQRTQQEDSAVYLCASSRWDRGSSWNTEAFFGQGTRLTVV.

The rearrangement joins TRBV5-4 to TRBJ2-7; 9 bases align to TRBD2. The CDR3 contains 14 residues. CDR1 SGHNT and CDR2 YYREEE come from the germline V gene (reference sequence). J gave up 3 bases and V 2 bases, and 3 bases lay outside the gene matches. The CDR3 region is CASSLLAGVYEQYF. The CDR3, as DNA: TGTGCCAGCAGCTTATTAGCGGGAGTCTACGAGCAGTACTTC.

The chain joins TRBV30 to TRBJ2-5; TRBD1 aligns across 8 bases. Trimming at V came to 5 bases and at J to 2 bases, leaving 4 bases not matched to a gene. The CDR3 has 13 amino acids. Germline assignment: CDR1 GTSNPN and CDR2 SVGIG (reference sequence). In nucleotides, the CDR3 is TGTGCCTGGGACAGGGGCGAACAAGAGACCCAGTACTTC. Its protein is CAWDRGEQETQYF.

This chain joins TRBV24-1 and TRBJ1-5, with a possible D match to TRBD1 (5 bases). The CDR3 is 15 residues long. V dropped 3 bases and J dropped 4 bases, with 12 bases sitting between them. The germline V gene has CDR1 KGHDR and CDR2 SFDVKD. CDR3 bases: TGTGCCACCAGTGATGACGGACGGGGGAATCAGCCCCAGCATTTT. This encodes CATSDDGRGNQPQHF.

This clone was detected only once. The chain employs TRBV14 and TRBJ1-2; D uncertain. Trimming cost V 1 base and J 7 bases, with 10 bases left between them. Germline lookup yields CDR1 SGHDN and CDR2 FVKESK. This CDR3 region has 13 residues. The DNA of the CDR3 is TGTGCCAGCAGCCAAGTTGCCCGGGGTGGCTACACCTTC. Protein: CASSQVARGGYTF. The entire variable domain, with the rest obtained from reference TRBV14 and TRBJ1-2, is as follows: EAGVTQFPSHSVIEKGQTVTLRCDPISGHDNLYWYRRVMGKEIKFLLHFVKESKQDESGMPNNRFLAERTGGTYSTLKVQPAELEDSGVYFCASSQVARGGYTFGSGTRLTVV.

CDR3 DNA sequence: TGTGCCAGCAGCCCTACCCGGGACAGCGGTCTATGGGGGAATGAAAAACTGTTTTTT. Protein product: CASSPTRDSGLWGNEKLFF. The chain recombines TRBV6-2 or TRBV6-3 with TRBJ1-4; TRBD1 matches 7 bases. This CDR3 spans 19 amino acids. The J segment lost 5 bases and the V segment lost 6 bases, leaving 21 bases of the junction unmatched. Per the germline V gene, CDR1 is MNHEY and CDR2 is SVGEGT.

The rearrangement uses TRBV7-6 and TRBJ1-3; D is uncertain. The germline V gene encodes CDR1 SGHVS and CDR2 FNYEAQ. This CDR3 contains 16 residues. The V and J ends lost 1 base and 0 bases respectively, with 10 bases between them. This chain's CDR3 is CASSLGASGSGNTIYF. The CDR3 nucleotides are TGTGCCAGCAGCTTAGGTGCCAGCGGCTCTGGAAACACCATATATTTT.

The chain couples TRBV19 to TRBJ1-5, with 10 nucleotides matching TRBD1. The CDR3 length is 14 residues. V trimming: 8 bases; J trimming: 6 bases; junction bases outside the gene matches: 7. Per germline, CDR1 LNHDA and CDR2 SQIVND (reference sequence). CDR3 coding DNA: TGTGCCAGTGGGCGGACAGGGGGTGGTCAGCCCCAGCATTTT. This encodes CASGRTGGGQPQHF.

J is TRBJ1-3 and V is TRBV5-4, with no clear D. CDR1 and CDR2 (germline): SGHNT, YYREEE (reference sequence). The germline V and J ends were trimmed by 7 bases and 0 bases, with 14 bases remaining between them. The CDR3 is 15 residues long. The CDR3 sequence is CASWSRASSGNTIYF. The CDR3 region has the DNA TGTGCCAGCTGGTCGCGGGCTAGCTCTGGAAACACCATATATTTT.

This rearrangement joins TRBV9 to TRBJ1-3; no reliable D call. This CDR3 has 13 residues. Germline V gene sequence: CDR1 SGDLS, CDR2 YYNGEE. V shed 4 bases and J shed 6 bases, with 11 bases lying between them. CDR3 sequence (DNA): TGTGCCAGCAGCACGGGATTAGCAAACACCATATATTTT. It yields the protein CASSTGLANTIYF.

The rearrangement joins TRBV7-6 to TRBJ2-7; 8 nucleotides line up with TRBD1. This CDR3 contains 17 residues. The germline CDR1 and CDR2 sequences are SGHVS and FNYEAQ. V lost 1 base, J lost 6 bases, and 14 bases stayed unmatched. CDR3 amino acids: CASSLVGTGSVLREQYF. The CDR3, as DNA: TGTGCCAGCAGCTTAGTTGGGACAGGTTCGGTACTACGCGAGCAGTACTTC.

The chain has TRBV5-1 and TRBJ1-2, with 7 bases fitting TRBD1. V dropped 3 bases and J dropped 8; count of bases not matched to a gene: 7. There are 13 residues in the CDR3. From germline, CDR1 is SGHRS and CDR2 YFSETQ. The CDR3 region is CASSYGQEVGYTF. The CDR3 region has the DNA TGCGCCAGCAGCTATGGACAGGAAGTGGGCTACACCTTC.